The 11 T cell receptor beta chains given below trace back to one sample, sequenced in a study of OX40 agonist ivuxolimab in advanced cancers. Receptor libraries were prepared by the immunoSEQ multiplex PCR assay. TCRdb limited this immuneACCESS table to in-frame rearrangements with V and J called. A share of clones is missing; checked studies link under half to unresolved V genes, and the rest is unexplained. For this sample the table gives thousands of clones, of which roughly 84% were detected only once. Jointly, the top ten make up approximately 27% of the sample. The sample in question was CD4+ or CD8+ T cells sorted from blood, obtained in a trial of the OX40 agonist ivuxolimab. The receptors stem from an adult with an advanced solid tumor such as melanoma, head and neck, liver or kidney cancer.

This clone was recorded a few times. The chain recombines TRBV7-9 with TRBJ2-3; possibly TRBD1 for D (6 bases). CDR3 length: 16 residues. Trimming pared 0 bases from V and 0 bases from J, leaving 10 bases between. Germline CDR1 and CDR2: SEHNR and FQNEAQ (reference sequence). CDR3 loop: CASSLAVQGSTDTQYF. The CDR3, as DNA: TGTGCCAGCAGCTTAGCGGTCCAGGGGAGCACAGATACGCAGTATTTT.

V gene TRBV9 combines with J gene TRBJ2-7; 7 bases fit TRBD1. CDR3 length: 15 residues. Per germline, CDR1 SGDLS and CDR2 YYNGEE. Germline trimming cut 0 bases from V and 4 bases from J; bases unmatched to any gene: 7. The chain's CDR3 is CASSVGGRGSYEQYF. For the CDR3, the DNA is TGTGCCAGCAGCGTAGGTGGCAGGGGGAGTTACGAGCAGTACTTC.

This chain uses TRBV6-5 with TRBJ2-1; 7 bases are a match to TRBD1. V lost 6 bases to trimming and J lost 2 bases; unmatched junction nucleotides: 7. CDR1 is MNHEY, CDR2 SVGAGI, per germline. This CDR3 has 15 amino acids. CDR3 amino acids: CASRKGQSTYNEQFF. CDR3 sequence (DNA): TGTGCCAGCAGGAAGGGACAGTCAACCTACAATGAGCAGTTCTTC.

This chain connects TRBV28 to TRBJ2-5, with a possible D match to TRBD1 (6 bases). Trimming took 4 bases from V and 5 from J, leaving 17 bases between them. The CDR3 sequence is 15 residues long. Per the germline V gene, CDR1 is MDHEN and CDR2 is SYDVKM. The CDR3 DNA sequence: TGTGCCAGCAGTTACTACAGGGACCCCAGGGAGACCCAGTACTTC. This encodes CASSYYRDPRETQYF.

The chain carries TRBV7-6 and TRBJ1-2; TRBD1 aligns across 9 bases. Germline assignment: CDR1 SGHVS and CDR2 FNYEAQ. The junction had 5 bases not matched to a gene; V was cut back by 5 bases and J by 4 bases. This CDR3 has 14 residues. The CDR3 loop is CASSPDRGSYGYTF. In DNA form, the CDR3 reads TGTGCCAGCAGCCCGGACAGGGGAAGCTATGGCTACACCTTC.

The V and J genes are TRBV28 and TRBJ2-3, with TRBD1 matching 9 bases. Germline CDR1 is MDHEN and CDR2 is SYDVKM. Germline trimming cut 6 bases from V and 4 bases from J; bases unmatched to any gene: 8. The CDR3 is made up of 15 amino acids. CDR3 DNA: TGTGCCAGCAGCACCGGGACAGGGAGATCAGATACGCAGTATTTT. Its protein is CASSTGTGRSDTQYF. Full variable domain (remainder filled in from reference TRBV28 and TRBJ2-3): DVKVTQSSRYLVKRTGEKVFLECVQDMDHENMFWYRQDPGLGLRLIYFSYDVKMKEKGDIPEGYSVSREKKERFSLILESASTNQTSMYLCASSTGTGRSDTQYFGPGTRLTVL.

The V gene is TRBV28, the J gene TRBJ1-5, with D perhaps TRBD1 (5 bases). CDR1 and CDR2 (germline): MDHEN, SYDVKM. This CDR3 spans 15 amino acids. The V end was cut by 2 bases, the J end by 5 bases, with 13 bases between. CDR3 DNA sequence: TGTGCCAGCAGTTTACTTTCAGGGAAAGATCAGCCCCAGCATTTT. Protein product: CASSLLSGKDQPQHF.

J is TRBJ2-7 and V is TRBV28, with 7 bases fitting TRBD1. The CDR3 is 15 residues long. J was trimmed by 0 bases and V by 7 bases; bases with no gene match: 9. Germline CDR1 MDHEN, CDR2 SYDVKM. The CDR3 nucleotides read TGTGCCAGCACTCTAACCGGGACAGTCTCCTACGAGCAGTACTTC. This codes for CASTLTGTVSYEQYF.

This rearrangement joins TRBV4-2 to TRBJ1-2; 8 nucleotides align to TRBD1. The CDR3 sequence is 17 residues long. With 4 bases clipped from V and 0 bases from J, the junction kept 10 bases outside the gene matches. The germline CDR1 and CDR2 sequences are LGHNA and YNFKEQ. In DNA, the CDR3 is TGTGCCAGCAGCCCCGGACAGGGTGGTAGTCCTAACTATGGCTACACCTTC. Translated: CASSPGQGGSPNYGYTF.

For the CDR3, the DNA is TGTGCCAGCAGTGATGGGCCGAACTCCTACAATGAGCAGTTCTTC. It specifies CASSDGPNSYNEQFF. V gene TRBV6-1 combines with J gene TRBJ2-1; D remains unclear. Germline CDR1 and CDR2: MNHNS and SASEGT. Trimming took off 3 bases at V and 0 bases at J, with 9 bases between the two ends. CDR3 size: 15 residues.

This clone showed up just a few times. The rearrangement joins TRBV6-5 to TRBJ2-7, with D unclear. V gave up 2 bases and J gave up 1 base, with 9 bases separating them. This CDR3 is 14 amino acids long. In germline, CDR1 is MNHEY, CDR2 SVGAGI. The CDR3 spells CASSYRASSYEQYF. The CDR3 DNA follows: TGTGCCAGCAGTTACAGGGCCTCGTCCTACGAGCAGTACTTC.